Detailed here is one T cell receptor beta chain. The data stem from a study of T cell responses to AZD1222 COVID-19 vaccine. The CDR3 extends over 13 amino acids. Trimming pared 4 bases from V and 9 bases from J, leaving 10 bases between. The protocol was immunoSEQ multiplex PCR, while the TCRdb copy is restricted to in-frame clones and leaves out a portion. The sample shows roughly 99,000 clones, about 90% of them seen only once. This clonotype was sampled from an adult who received the AZD1222 COVID-19 vaccine. This specimen was peripheral blood, taken 28 days after the second AZD1222 dose. The chain recombines TRBV12-3 or TRBV12-4 with TRBJ1-6, with D maybe TRBD1 (5 bases). The CDR3 loop reads CASSSGGVSPLHF. In DNA, the CDR3 is TGTGCCAGCAGTTCCGGAGGGGTTTCACCCCTCCACTTT.